In this sample, the clone carrying this T cell receptor beta chain turned up once. The antigen remains unidentified. The sample belongs to a study of OX40 agonist ivuxolimab in advanced cancers. Blood sampling was done at baseline, cycle 4 day 1, and cycle 7 day 1. Overall study results and limits: Both blood CD4+ and CD8+ T cells showed clonal growth by week 6 at 0.1 to 3.0 mg/kg. Among T cells, CD8+ cells averaged more expanded clones than CD4+ cells. Among patients with partial responses at 0.1-3.0 mg/kg, clonal expansion was among the lowest.

The repertoire was sequenced with immunoSEQ multiplex PCR; TCRdb's copy has only in-frame clones and lacks some. Altogether about 46,000 clones are present, roughly nine tenths being singletons, with the ten largest covering roughly 4.5%. The ends lost 5 bases at V and 6 bases at J; junction bases unmatched: 9. Germline CDR1 and CDR2: SGHNT and YYREEE (reference sequence). There are 15 residues in the CDR3. Sequences were derived from CD4+ or CD8+ T cells sorted from blood, sampled in a trial of the OX40 agonist ivuxolimab. The V and J genes are TRBV5-4 and TRBJ2-2; 8 positions agree with TRBD2. The receptor comes from an adult with an advanced solid tumor such as melanoma, head and neck, liver or kidney cancer. CDR3 nucleotide sequence: TGTGCCAGCAGAACCGGGACTAGTTCTTCCGGGGAGCTGTTTTTT. Encoded protein: CASRTGTSSSGELFF. The whole variable domain, filled in from reference TRBV5-4 and TRBJ2-2, reads ETGVTQSPTHLIKTRGQQVTLRCSSQSGHNTVSWYQQALGQGPQFIFQYYREEENGRGNFPPRFSGLQFPNYSSELNVNALELDDSALYLCASRTGTSSSGELFFGEGSRLTVL.